This T cell receptor (beta chain) is from a study of T cells in Graves' hyperthyroidism and ophthalmopathy. RNA transcripts yielded amplified TCR beta CDR3 regions. The TCR CDR3 first-round RT-PCR relied on the HTBI primer set. TCRdb re-analysed the multiplex PCR reads in MiXCR, keeping a single row per CDR3 protein. This table has 550,000 to 650,000 distinct CDR3 sequences, roughly 15% appearing once. On this clonotype itself: Its antigen is undetermined.

V was trimmed by 4 bases and J by 0 bases, leaving 16 bases between them. Germline CDR1 and CDR2: MGHRA and YSYEKL. This CDR3 is 16 amino acids long. Study conclusions and caveats: It was a median about 7.1 months before onset that the model predicted ophthalmopathy.

The chain recombines TRBV4-1 with TRBJ2-7; the D is unclear. This receptor was obtained from a woman in her forties with Graves' hyperthyroidism. The specimen was blood. This CDR3 is CASSPPTLTASYEQYF. The DNA of the CDR3 is TGCGCCAGCAGCCCGCCTACATTGACGGCCTCCTACGAGCAGTACTTC.